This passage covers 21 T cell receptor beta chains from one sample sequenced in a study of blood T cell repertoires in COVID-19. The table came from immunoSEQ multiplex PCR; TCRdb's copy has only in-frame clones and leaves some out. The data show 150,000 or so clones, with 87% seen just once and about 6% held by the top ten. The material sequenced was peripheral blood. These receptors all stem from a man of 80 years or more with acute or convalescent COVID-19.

The CDR3 bases are TGTGCCAGCAGCAAGACTAGCGGGAGTTACGAGCAGTACTTC. Protein: CASSKTSGSYEQYF. The rearrangement uses TRBV2 and TRBJ2-7; 12 positions agree with TRBD2. The CDR3 is 14 residues long. Looked up from germline, CDR1 is SNHLY and CDR2 is FYNNEI. Unmatched junction bases numbered 4, after V lost 6 bases and J lost 4 bases.

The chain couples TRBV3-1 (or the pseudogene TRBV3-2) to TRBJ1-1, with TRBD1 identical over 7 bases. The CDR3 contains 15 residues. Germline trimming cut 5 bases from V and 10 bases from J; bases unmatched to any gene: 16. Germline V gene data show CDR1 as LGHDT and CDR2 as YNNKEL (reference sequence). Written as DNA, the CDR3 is TGTGCCAGCAGCTACCGACAGGGAAGAATCTCGCGAGCTTTCTTT. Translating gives CASSYRQGRISRAFF.

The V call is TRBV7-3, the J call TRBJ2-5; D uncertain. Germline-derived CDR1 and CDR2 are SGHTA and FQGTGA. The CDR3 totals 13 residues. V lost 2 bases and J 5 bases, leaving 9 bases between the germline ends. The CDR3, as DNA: TGTGCCAGCAGCTTACAAGCGTCGGAGACCCAGTACTTC. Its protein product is CASSLQASETQYF.

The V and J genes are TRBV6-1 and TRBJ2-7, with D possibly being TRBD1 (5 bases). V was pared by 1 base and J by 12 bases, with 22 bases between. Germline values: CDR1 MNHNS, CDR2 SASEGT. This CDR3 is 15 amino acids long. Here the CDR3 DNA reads TGTGCCAGCAGTGAAGGAACAGGTTTCTTGGTTCGTGCGTACTTC. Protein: CASSEGTGFLVRAYF.

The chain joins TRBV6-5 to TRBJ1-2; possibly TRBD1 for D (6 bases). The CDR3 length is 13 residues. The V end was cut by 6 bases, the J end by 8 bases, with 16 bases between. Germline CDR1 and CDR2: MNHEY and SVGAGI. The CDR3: CASRNRAGSGYTF. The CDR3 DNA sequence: TGTGCCAGCAGGAACAGGGCTGGAAGCGGCTACACCTTC.

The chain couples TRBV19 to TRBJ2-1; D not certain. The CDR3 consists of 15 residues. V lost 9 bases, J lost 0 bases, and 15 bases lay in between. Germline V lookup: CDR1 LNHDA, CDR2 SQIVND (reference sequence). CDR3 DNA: TGTGCCAGCAGGCTGGATGATAGCTCCTACAATGAGCAGTTCTTC. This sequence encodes CASRLDDSSYNEQFF.

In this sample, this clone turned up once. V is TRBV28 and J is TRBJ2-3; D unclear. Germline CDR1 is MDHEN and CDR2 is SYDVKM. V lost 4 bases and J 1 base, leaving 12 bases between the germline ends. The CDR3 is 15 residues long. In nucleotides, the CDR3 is TGTGCCAGCAGTTCCTGGCGGATCGGCACAGATACGCAGTATTTT. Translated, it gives CASSSWRIGTDTQYF.

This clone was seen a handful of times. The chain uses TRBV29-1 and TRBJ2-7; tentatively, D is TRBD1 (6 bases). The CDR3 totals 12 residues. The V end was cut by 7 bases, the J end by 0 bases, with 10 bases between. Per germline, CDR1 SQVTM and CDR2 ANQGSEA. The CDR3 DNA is TGCAGCGCGGGACAAAGCTCCTACGAGCAGTACTTC. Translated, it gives CSAGQSSYEQYF.

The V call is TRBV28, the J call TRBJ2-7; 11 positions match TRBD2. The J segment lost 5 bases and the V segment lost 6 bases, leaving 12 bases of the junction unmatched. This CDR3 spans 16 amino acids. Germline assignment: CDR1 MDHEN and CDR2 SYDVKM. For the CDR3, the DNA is TGTGCCAGCAGCTACGTAACCGGGACTAGCGGCCACGAGCAGTACTTC. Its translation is CASSYVTGTSGHEQYF.

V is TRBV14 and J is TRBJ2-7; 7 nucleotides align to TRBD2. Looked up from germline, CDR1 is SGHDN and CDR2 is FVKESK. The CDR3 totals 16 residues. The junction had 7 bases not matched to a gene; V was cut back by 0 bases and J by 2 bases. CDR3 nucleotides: TGTGCCAGCAGCCAAGAAGGATTAGGACTAGCCTACGAGCAGTACTTC. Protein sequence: CASSQEGLGLAYEQYF. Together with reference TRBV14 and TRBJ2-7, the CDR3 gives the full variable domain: EAGVTQFPSHSVIEKGQTVTLRCDPISGHDNLYWYRRVMGKEIKFLLHFVKESKQDESGMPNNRFLAERTGGTYSTLKVQPAELEDSGVYFCASSQEGLGLAYEQYFGPGTRLTVT.

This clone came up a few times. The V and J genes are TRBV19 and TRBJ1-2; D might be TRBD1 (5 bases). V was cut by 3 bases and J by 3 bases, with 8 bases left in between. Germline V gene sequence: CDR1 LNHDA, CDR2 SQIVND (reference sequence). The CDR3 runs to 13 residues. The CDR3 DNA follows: TGTGCCAGTAGTATGGGGGGTTACTATGGCTACACCTTC. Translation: CASSMGGYYGYTF.

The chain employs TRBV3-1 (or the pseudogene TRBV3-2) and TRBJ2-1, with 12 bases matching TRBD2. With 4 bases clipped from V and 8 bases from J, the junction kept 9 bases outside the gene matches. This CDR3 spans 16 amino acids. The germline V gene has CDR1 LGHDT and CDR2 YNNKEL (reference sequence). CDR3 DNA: TGTGCCAGCAGCCGGAACCCTAGCGGGAGGGGGTATGAGCAGTTCTTC. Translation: CASSRNPSGRGYEQFF.

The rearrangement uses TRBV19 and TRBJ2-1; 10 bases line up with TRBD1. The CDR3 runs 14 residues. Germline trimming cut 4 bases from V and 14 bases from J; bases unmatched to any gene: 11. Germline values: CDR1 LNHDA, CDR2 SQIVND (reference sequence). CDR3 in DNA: TGTGCCAGTAGTACCTTGGGACAGGGGCTATGGAAGTTCTTC. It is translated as CASSTLGQGLWKFF.

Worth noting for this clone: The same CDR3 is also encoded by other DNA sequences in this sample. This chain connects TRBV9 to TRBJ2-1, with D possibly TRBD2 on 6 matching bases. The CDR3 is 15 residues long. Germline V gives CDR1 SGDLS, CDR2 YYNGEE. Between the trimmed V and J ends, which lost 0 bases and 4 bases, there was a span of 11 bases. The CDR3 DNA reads TGTGCCAGCAGCGTAGTTGGGGGGAGTTACAATGAGCAGTTCTTC. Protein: CASSVVGGSYNEQFF.

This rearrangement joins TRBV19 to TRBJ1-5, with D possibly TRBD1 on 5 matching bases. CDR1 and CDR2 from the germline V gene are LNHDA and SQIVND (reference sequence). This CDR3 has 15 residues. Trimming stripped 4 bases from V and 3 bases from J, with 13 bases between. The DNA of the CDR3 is TGTGCCAGTAGTAGGGGGGAACAGCCCAATCAGCCCCAGCATTTT. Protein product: CASSRGEQPNQPQHF.

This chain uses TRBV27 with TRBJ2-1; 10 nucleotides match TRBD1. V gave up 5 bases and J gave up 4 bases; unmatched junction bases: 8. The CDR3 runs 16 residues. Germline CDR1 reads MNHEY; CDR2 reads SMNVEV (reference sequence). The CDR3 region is CASSKPRGQGYNEQFF. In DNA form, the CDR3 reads TGTGCCAGCAGTAAGCCCAGGGGACAGGGGTACAATGAGCAGTTCTTC.

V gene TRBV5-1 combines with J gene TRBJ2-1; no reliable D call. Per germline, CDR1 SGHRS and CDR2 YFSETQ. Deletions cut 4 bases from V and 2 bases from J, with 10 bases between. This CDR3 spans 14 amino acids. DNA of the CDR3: TGCGCCAGCAGCATCAGTATTACCTACAATGAGCAGTTCTTC. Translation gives CASSISITYNEQFF.

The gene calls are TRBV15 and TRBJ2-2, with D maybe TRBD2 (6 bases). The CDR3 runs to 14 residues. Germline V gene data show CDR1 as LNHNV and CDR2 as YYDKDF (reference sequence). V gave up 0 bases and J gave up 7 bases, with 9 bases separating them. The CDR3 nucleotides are TGTGCCACCAGCAGAGAGCGGGGAAGCGGGGAGCTGTTTTTT. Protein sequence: CATSRERGSGELFF.

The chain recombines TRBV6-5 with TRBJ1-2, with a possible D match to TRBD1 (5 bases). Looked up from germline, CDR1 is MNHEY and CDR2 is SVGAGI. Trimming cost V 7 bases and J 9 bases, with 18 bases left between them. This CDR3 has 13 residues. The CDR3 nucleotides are TGTGCCAGCAACCCACGGGCAGGGAATAGCTACACCTTC. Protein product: CASNPRAGNSYTF.

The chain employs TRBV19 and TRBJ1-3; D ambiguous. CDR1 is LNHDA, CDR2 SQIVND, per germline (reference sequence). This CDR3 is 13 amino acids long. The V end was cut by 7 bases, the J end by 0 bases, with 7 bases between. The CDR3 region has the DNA TGTGCCAGTATGCGGCTCTCTGGAAACACCATATATTTT. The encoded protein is CASMRLSGNTIYF.

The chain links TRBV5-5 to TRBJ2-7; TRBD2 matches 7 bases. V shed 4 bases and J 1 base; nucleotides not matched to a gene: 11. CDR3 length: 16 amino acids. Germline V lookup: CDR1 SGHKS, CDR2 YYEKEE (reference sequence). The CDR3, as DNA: TGTGCCAGCAGCCGTGTGAGTGGGGGAGGGTCCTACGAGCAGTACTTC. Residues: CASSRVSGGGSYEQYF.